These 8 T cell receptor beta chains originate from one sample sequenced in a study of OX40 agonist ivuxolimab in advanced cancers. Libraries were prepared by immunoSEQ multiplex PCR; TCRdb keeps only in-frame clonotypes and omits some of them. This sample has 65,000 or so clones, with about four fifths found just once. Material: CD4+ or CD8+ T cells sorted from blood, obtained in a trial of the OX40 agonist ivuxolimab. All receptors derive from an adult with an advanced solid tumor such as melanoma, head and neck, liver or kidney cancer.

This chain links TRBV4-1 with TRBJ1-1; D possibly corresponds to TRBD1 (6 bases). The germline gives CDR1 MGHRA, CDR2 YSYEKL. Trimming took 3 bases from V and 0 from J, leaving 14 bases between them. The length of the CDR3 is 16 residues. The CDR3 loop reads CASSQTDRLMNTEAFF. In nucleotides, the CDR3 is TGCGCCAGCAGCCAGACAGACAGGTTAATGAACACTGAAGCTTTCTTT.

The chain is built from TRBV30 and TRBJ2-2; 10 bases agree with TRBD2. The germline V gene encodes CDR1 GTSNPN and CDR2 SVGIG (reference sequence). The CDR3 totals 15 residues. The trim removed 1 base at V and 3 bases at J, leaving 2 bases unmatched. CDR3 DNA sequence: TGTGCCTGGAGTGCTAGCGGGAGACACACCGGGGAGCTGTTTTTT. It yields the protein CAWSASGRHTGELFF.

The chain combines TRBV10-3 with TRBJ1-5; D perhaps matches TRBD1 (5 bases). The CDR3 runs 13 residues. Per the germline V gene, CDR1 is ENHRY and CDR2 is SYGVKD. Here the CDR3 reads CGVWGGGNQPQHF. CDR3 nucleotides: TGTGGGGTCTGGGGCGGTGGCAATCAGCCCCAGCATTTT.

DNA of the CDR3: TGTGCCAGCGTCAAGAAGGCGTATGGCTACACCTTC. Translation gives CASVKKAYGYTF. This chain uses TRBV6-1 with TRBJ1-2; D remains ambiguous. This CDR3 comprises 12 residues. Trimming shortened V by 8 bases and J by 5 bases, and 12 bases separated the two germline ends. In germline, CDR1 is MNHNS, CDR2 SASEGT.

This clone has only a few counts. V is TRBV20-1 and J is TRBJ2-1; D is possibly TRBD1 or TRBD2 (5 bases each). Per the germline V gene, CDR1 is DFQATT and CDR2 is SNEGSKA (reference sequence). The CDR3 spans 11 residues. The germline V and J ends were trimmed by 6 bases and 12 bases, with 15 bases remaining between them. The CDR3 protein is CSAGPEGLQFF. The CDR3, as DNA: TGCAGTGCGGGACCCGAGGGTTTGCAGTTCTTC.

The sample holds one count of this clone. The genes are TRBV7-9 and TRBJ2-7; unclear D gene. V lost 1 base and J 3 bases, leaving 10 bases between the germline ends. Germline-derived CDR1 and CDR2 are SEHNR and FQNEAQ (reference sequence). This CDR3 contains 14 residues. This chain's CDR3 is CASSLGQLVYEQYF. The DNA for the CDR3 is TGTGCCAGCAGCTTAGGGCAGTTAGTCTACGAGCAGTACTTC.

The genes are TRBV2 and TRBJ2-3; 10 positions match TRBD1. The germline V gene has CDR1 SNHLY and CDR2 FYNNEI. The length of the CDR3 is 13 residues. V gave up 8 bases and J gave up 5 bases; unmatched junction bases: 4. Here the CDR3 reads CASRTGGIDTQYF. The CDR3 DNA reads TGTGCCAGCCGGACAGGGGGTATAGATACGCAGTATTTT.

This chain links TRBV27 with TRBJ2-1; TRBD1 is a possible D gene (6 bases). Trimming cost V 5 bases and J 8 bases, with 16 bases left between them. The CDR3 is 14 amino acids. The germline V gene encodes CDR1 MNHEY and CDR2 SMNVEV (reference sequence). The CDR3 loop is CASSTGRAFDEQFF. The CDR3 nucleotides read TGTGCCAGCAGTACAGGGCGAGCATTCGATGAGCAGTTCTTC.